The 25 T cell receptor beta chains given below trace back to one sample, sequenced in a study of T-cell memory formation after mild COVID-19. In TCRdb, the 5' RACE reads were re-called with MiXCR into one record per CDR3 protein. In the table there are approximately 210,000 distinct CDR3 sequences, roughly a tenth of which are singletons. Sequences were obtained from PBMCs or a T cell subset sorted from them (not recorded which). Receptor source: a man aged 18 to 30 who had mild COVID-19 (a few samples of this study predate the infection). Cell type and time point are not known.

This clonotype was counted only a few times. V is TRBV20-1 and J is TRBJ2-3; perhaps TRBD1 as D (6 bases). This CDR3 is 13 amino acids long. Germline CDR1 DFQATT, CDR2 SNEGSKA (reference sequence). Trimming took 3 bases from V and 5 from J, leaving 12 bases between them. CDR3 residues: CSARSWGQDTQYF. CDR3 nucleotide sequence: TGCAGTGCTAGGTCCTGGGGGCAAGATACGCAGTATTTT.

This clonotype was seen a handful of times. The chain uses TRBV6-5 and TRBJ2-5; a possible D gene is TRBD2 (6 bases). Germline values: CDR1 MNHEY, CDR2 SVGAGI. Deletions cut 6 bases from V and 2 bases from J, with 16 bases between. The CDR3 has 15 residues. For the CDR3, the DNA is TGTGCCAGCAGAATGGGGGGTGGGTGGCAAGAGACCCAGTACTTC. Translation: CASRMGGGWQETQYF.

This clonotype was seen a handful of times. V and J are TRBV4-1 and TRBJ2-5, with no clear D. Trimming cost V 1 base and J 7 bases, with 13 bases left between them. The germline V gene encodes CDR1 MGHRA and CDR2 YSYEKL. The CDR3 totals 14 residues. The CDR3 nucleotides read TGCGCCAGCAGCCAAGGCACATCCGTTGGGACCCAGTACTTC. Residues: CASSQGTSVGTQYF.

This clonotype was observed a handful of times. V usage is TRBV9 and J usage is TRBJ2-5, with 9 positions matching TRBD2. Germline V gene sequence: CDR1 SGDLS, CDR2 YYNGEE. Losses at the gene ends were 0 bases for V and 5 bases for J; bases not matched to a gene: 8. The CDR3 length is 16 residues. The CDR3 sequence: CASSVAGRGGEETQYF. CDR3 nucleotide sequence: TGTGCCAGCAGCGTAGCTGGGCGGGGGGGTGAGGAGACCCAGTACTTC.

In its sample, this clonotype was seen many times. CDR3 protein: CASSVGLPSSYNSPLHF. The CDR3 DNA sequence: TGTGCCAGCAGTGTGGGACTTCCGAGCTCCTATAATTCACCCCTCCACTTT. J is TRBJ1-6 and V is TRBV25-1; tentatively, D is TRBD1 (5 bases). Germline-derived CDR1 and CDR2 are MGHDK and SYGVNS. The germline V and J ends were trimmed by 4 bases and 0 bases, with 13 bases remaining between them. The CDR3 has 17 amino acids. Using reference TRBV25-1 and TRBJ1-6 for the parts outside the CDR3, the full variable domain is EADIYQTPRYLVIGTGKKITLECSQTMGHDKMYWYQQDPGMELHLIHYSYGVNSTEKGDLSSESTVSRIRTEHFPLTLESARPSHTSQYLCASSVGLPSSYNSPLHFGNGTRLTVT.

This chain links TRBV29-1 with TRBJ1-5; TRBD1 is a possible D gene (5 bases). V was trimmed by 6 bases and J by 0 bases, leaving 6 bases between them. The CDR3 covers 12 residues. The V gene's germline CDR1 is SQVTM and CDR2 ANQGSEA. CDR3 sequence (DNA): TGCAGCGTAGGGGATAGCAATCAGCCCCAGCATTTT. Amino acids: CSVGDSNQPQHF. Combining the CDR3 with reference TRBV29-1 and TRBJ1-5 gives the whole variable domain SAVISQKPSRDICQRGTSLTIQCQVDSQVTMMFWYRQQPGQSLTLIATANQGSEATYESGFVIDKFPISRPNLTFSTLTVSNMSPEDSSIYLCSVGDSNQPQHFGDGTRLSIL.

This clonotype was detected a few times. The CDR3 nucleotides read TGCGCCAGCAGCCAGTCTCTCAGGGAGGGTTCACCCCTCCACTTT. Amino acid sequence: CASSQSLREGSPLHF. The chain carries TRBV4-3 and TRBJ1-6; weak D call: TRBD1 (5 bases). Trimming cost V 3 bases and J 9 bases, with 15 bases left between them. This CDR3 is built from 15 residues. Looked up from germline, CDR1 is LGHNA and CDR2 is YSLEER.

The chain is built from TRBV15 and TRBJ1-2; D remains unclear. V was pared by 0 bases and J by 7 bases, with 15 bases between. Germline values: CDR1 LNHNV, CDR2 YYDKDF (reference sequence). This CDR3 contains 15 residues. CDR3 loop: CATSRDFGRRAGYTF. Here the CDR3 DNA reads TGTGCCACCAGCAGAGATTTCGGGCGGCGGGCTGGCTACACCTTC.

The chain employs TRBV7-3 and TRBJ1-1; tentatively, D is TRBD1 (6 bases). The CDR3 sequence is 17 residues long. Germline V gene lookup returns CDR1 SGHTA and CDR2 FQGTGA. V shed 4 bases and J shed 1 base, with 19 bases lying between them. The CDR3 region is CASSSHPGASGNTEAFF. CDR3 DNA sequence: TGTGCCAGCAGCTCCCACCCGGGGGCCTCTGGGAACACTGAAGCTTTCTTT.

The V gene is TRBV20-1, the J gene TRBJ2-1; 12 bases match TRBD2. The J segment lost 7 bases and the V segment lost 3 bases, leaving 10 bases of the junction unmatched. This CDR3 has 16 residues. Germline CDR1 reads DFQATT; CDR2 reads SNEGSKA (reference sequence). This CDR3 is CSARPSGGALWNEQFF. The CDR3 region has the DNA TGCAGTGCTAGGCCTAGCGGGGGGGCCTTATGGAATGAGCAGTTCTTC.

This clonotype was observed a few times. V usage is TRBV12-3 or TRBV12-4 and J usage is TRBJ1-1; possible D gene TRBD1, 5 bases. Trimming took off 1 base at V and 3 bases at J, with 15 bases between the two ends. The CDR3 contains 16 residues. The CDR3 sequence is CASSLESRGKYTEAFF. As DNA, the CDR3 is TGTGCCAGCAGTTTAGAGTCTCGGGGGAAGTACACTGAAGCTTTCTTT.

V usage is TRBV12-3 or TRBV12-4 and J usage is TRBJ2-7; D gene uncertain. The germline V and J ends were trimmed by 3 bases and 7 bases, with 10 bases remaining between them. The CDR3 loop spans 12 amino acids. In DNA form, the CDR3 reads TGTGCCAGCAGTTTTGGGGATGGGGAGCAGTACTTC. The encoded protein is CASSFGDGEQYF.

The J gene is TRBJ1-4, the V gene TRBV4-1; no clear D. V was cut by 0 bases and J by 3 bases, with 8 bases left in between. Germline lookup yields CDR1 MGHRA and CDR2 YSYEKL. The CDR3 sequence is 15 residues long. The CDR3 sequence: CASSQDSIPNEKLFF. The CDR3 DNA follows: TGCGCCAGCAGCCAAGATAGTATCCCTAATGAAAAACTGTTTTTT.

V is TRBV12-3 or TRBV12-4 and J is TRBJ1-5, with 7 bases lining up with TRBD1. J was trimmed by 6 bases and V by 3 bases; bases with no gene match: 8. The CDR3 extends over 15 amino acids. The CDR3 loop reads CASSFQGGRIQPQHF. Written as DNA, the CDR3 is TGTGCCAGCAGTTTTCAGGGGGGAAGGATTCAGCCCCAGCATTTT.

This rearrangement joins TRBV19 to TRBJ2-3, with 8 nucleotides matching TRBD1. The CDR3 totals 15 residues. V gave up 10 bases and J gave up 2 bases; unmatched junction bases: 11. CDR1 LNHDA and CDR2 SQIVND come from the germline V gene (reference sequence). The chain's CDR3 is CATRIQGVLTDTQYF. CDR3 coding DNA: TGTGCCACCAGGATACAGGGGGTTCTCACAGATACGCAGTATTTT.

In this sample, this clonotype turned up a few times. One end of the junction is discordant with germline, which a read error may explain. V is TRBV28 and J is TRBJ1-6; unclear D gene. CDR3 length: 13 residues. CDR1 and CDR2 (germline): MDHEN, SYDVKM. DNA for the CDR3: TGTGCCAGCAGGGGTTCTGGAAATTCACACCTCCACTTT. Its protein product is CASRGSGNSHLHF.

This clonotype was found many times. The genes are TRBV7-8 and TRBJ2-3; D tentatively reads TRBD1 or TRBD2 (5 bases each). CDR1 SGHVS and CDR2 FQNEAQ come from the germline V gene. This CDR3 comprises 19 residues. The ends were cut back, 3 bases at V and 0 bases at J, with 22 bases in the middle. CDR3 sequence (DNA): TGTGCCAGCAGCTTCCCCGGGACGCCGAGGACTGTTAGCACAGATACGCAGTATTTT. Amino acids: CASSFPGTPRTVSTDTQYF.

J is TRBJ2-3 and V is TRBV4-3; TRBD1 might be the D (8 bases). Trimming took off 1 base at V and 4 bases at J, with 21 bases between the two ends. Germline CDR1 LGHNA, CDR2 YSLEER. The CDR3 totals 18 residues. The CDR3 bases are TGCGCCAGCAGCCAAGTTACCCCTAACAGGGGGGGGGCAGATACGCAGTATTTT. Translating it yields CASSQVTPNRGGADTQYF.

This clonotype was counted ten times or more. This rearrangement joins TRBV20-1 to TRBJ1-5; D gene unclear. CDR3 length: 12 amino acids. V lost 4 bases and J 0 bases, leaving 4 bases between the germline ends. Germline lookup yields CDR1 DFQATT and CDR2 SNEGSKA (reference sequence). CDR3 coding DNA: TGCAGTGCTACCCCTAGCAATCAGCCCCAGCATTTT. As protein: CSATPSNQPQHF.

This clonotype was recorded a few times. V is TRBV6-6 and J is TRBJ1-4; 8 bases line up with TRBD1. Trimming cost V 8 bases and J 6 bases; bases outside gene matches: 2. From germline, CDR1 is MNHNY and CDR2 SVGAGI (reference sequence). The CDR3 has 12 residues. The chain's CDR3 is CASETGDEKLFF. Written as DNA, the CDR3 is TGTGCCAGCGAGACAGGGGATGAAAAACTGTTTTTT.

This chain's CDR3 is CASSSTGGKNIQYF. In nucleotides, the CDR3 is TGTGCCAGCAGTTCTACCGGGGGTAAAAACATTCAGTACTTC. The V gene is TRBV5-6, the J gene TRBJ2-4, with D tentatively TRBD2 (6 bases). Trimming pared 5 bases from V and 4 bases from J, leaving 13 bases between. This CDR3 has 14 amino acids. From germline, CDR1 is SGHDT and CDR2 YYEEEE.

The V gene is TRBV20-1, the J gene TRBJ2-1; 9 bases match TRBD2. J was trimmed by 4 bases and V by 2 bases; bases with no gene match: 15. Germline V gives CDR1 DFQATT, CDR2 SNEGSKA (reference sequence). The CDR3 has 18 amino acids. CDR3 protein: CSARSLAGSSLFYNEQFF. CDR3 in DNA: TGCAGTGCTAGATCACTAGCGGGCTCGAGTCTCTTTTACAATGAGCAGTTCTTC.

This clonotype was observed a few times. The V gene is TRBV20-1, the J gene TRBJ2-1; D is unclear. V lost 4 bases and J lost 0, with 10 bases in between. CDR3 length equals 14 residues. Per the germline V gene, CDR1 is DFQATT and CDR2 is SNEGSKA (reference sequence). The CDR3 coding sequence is TGCAGTGCTAAAAAGTCTAGCTCCTACAATGAGCAGTTCTTC. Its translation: CSAKKSSSYNEQFF.

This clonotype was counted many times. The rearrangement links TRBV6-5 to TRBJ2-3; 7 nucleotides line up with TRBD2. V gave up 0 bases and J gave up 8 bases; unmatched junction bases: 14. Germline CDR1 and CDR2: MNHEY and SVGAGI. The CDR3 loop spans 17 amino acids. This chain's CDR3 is CASSYSGGGGRSLTQYF. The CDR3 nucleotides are TGTGCCAGCAGTTACTCGGGGGGGGGAGGTCGGTCGCTTACGCAGTATTTT.

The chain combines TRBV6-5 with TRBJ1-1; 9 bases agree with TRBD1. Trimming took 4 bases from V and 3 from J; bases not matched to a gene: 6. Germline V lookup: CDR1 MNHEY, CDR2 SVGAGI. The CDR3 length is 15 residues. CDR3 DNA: TGTGCCAGCAGTTTATCGAACAGGGGGCACACTGAAGCTTTCTTT. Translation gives CASSLSNRGHTEAFF.